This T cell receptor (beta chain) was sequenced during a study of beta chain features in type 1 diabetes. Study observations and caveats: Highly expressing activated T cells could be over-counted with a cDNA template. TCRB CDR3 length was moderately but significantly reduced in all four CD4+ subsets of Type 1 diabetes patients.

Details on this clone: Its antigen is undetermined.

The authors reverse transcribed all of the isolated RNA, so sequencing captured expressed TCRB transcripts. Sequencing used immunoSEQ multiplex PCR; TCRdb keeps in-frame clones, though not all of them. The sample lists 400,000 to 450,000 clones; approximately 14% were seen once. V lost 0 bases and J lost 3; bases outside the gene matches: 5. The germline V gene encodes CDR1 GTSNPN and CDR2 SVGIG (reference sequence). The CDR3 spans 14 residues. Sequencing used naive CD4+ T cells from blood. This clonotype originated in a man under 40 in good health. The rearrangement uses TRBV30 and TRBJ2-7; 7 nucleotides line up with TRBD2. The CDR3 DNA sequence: TGTGCCTGGAGTGTATGGGGAGGGAGCTACGAGCAGTACGTC. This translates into CAWSVWGGSYEQYV.